The 16 T cell receptor beta chains presented below share a single source sample, sequenced in a study of regulatory T cells in long-lasting Graves disease. This sample's time point: newly diagnosed GD, antithyroid drugs for less than 3 months. Generation of the TCR library employed RNA extracted from PBMCs. Relying on iRepertoire HTBI primers and Arm-PCR of CDR3 regions, the team built TCR beta libraries. MiXCR, applied by TCRdb to the multiplex PCR reads, yields one record per CDR3 protein. The sample yields 550,000 to 700,000 distinct CDR3 sequences, about 16% seen once. The same sample was also used in a study of T cells in Graves' hyperthyroidism and ophthalmopathy.

The sequencing used peripheral blood mononuclear cells (PBMCs), collected at new diagnosis, from a patient treated with antithyroid drugs. All receptors come from a man aged 18 to 35 with Graves disease.

This clonotype was picked up a small number of times. This chain links TRBV6-1 with TRBJ2-1; 13 bases map to TRBD2. Germline CDR1 reads MNHNS; CDR2 reads SASEGT. This CDR3 comprises 20 residues. J lost 3 bases, V lost 6 bases, and 17 bases had no gene match. The CDR3 nucleotides are TGTGCCAGCAGGCACCCCCGACTAGCGGGAGGAAAAGGTGGCTACAATGAGCAGTTCTTC. The encoded protein is CASRHPRLAGGKGGYNEQFF.

This clonotype was found many times. The rearrangement links TRBV2 to TRBJ2-6, with D perhaps given as TRBD1 or TRBD2 (6 bases each). V lost 8 bases and J lost 8, with 16 bases in between. Germline CDR1 and CDR2: SNHLY and FYNNEI. The CDR3 extends over 14 amino acids. The CDR3 region is CASGGPGATNVLTF. CDR3 DNA sequence: TGTGCCAGCGGGGGGCCGGGCGCCACCAACGTCCTGACTTTC.

This clonotype was observed a handful of times. This CDR3 reads CSVEGTPDTAYEQYF. CDR3 bases: TGCAGCGTTGAAGGCACGCCGGACACAGCCTACGAGCAGTACTTC. V is TRBV29-1 and J is TRBJ2-7; D might be TRBD1 (5 bases). This CDR3 has 15 residues. Trimming shortened V by 1 base and J by 2 bases, and 15 bases separated the two germline ends. Germline CDR1 SQVTM, CDR2 ANQGSEA.

Comments on this clonotype: With a much larger clone just one base away, this may be a read error. The V and J genes are TRBV30 and TRBJ2-1; the match to TRBD2 covers 7 bases. CDR1 is GTSNPN, CDR2 SVGIG, per germline (reference sequence). The CDR3 extends over 15 amino acids. The V and J ends lost 3 bases and 7 bases, in that order; junction bases with no gene match: 12. CDR3 DNA sequence: TGTGCCTGGAGGCCACGCGGGGGAATGGCGAATGAGCAGTTCTTC. The encoded protein is CAWRPRGGMANEQFF.

This clonotype came up many times. The chain uses TRBV28 and TRBJ2-7; the D is unclear. Germline-derived CDR1 and CDR2 are MDHEN and SYDVKM. The CDR3 spans 15 residues. Trimming took off 5 bases at V and 0 bases at J, with 14 bases between the two ends. This CDR3 reads CASSLTLASSYEQYF. CDR3 nucleotides: TGTGCCAGCAGTCTCACTCTGGCTAGCTCCTACGAGCAGTACTTC.

This clonotype appeared a single time. The V call is TRBV6-2 or TRBV6-3, the J call TRBJ2-1, with a tentative D call TRBD1 (6 bases). The CDR3 length is 15 residues. Trimming stripped 7 bases from V and 5 bases from J, with 18 bases between. Germline V CDR1 and CDR2: MNHEY, SVGEGT. The CDR3 protein is CASTSRGTHNNEQFF. The CDR3 nucleotides read TGTGCCAGCACTTCCCGAGGGACACACAACAATGAGCAGTTCTTC.

This rearrangement joins TRBV12-3 or TRBV12-4 to TRBJ1-5; maybe TRBD1 (5 bases). Trimming cost V 5 bases and J 0 bases, with 14 bases left between them. The CDR3 loop spans 16 amino acids. In nucleotides, the CDR3 is TGTGCCAGCAGTGGGGGGGGATCTTCTAGCAATCAGCCCCAGCATTTT. It specifies CASSGGGSSSNQPQHF.

This clonotype was found a few times. This chain links TRBV24-1 with TRBJ2-5, with 10 positions matching TRBD1. After removal of 4 bases from V and 5 bases from J, the junction contained 3 bases not matched to a gene. This CDR3 spans 14 amino acids. Germline V CDR1 and CDR2: KGHDR, SFDVKD. The CDR3 nucleotides are TGTGCCACCAGTGACCCGGGACAGGGGGAGACCCAGTACTTC. The encoded protein is CATSDPGQGETQYF.

This clonotype was detected ten times or more. The chain uses TRBV5-1 and TRBJ2-3; 7 positions agree with TRBD2. The junction had 9 bases not matched to a gene; V was cut back by 4 bases and J by 4 bases. The CDR3 has 15 residues. Germline CDR1 reads SGHRS; CDR2 reads YFSETQ. The CDR3 DNA reads as TGCGCCAGCAGCCCCGAGGGGACTAAAGCAGATACGCAGTATTTT. It specifies CASSPEGTKADTQYF.

This clonotype came up many times. The CDR3 nucleotides read TGTGCCAGCAGTGAAGTTTCCGGGCCCGGGGCTTTCTTT. It is translated as CASSEVSGPGAFF. The rearrangement uses TRBV6-1 and TRBJ1-1; D not resolved. V lost 1 base and J 11 bases, leaving 14 bases between the germline ends. The CDR3 has 13 amino acids. Looked up from germline, CDR1 is MNHNS and CDR2 is SASEGT.

This clonotype was recorded many times. This sequence joins TRBV11-2 and TRBJ2-5, with TRBD1 matching 8 bases. The CDR3 runs to 15 residues. The germline V gene has CDR1 SGHAT and CDR2 FQNNGV. Unmatched junction bases numbered 6, after V lost 5 bases and J lost 1 base. In DNA, the CDR3 is TGTGCCAGCAGCCATAGTCAGGGGGCCCAAGAGACCCAGTACTTC. Encoded protein: CASSHSQGAQETQYF.

This clonotype was observed once. V gene TRBV9 combines with J gene TRBJ1-1; the D is unclear. CDR1 and CDR2 (germline): SGDLS, YYNGEE. There are 15 residues in the CDR3. The V gene lost 4 bases and the J gene lost 1 base, with 14 bases spanning the gap. CDR3 coding DNA: TGTGCCAGCAGCCAAGTAACACCCAAGAACACTGAAGCTTTCTTT. This translates into CASSQVTPKNTEAFF.

V usage is TRBV6-5 and J usage is TRBJ2-7; tentatively, D is TRBD1 (5 bases). The CDR3 totals 12 residues. Trimming left V 2 bases short and J 6 bases short, with 8 bases between. Germline assignment: CDR1 MNHEY and CDR2 SVGAGI. The CDR3 here is CASSYADTEQYF. The CDR3 nucleotides are TGTGCCAGCAGTTACGCGGACACCGAGCAGTACTTC.

This clonotype has a handful of counts. The chain combines TRBV29-1 with TRBJ2-7, with D tentatively TRBD2 (6 bases). The CDR3 is made up of 12 amino acids. The germline gives CDR1 SQVTM, CDR2 ANQGSEA. V lost 3 bases and J lost 2, with 8 bases in between. This CDR3 is CSVEGGPYEQYF. The CDR3 bases are TGCAGCGTTGAGGGGGGACCCTACGAGCAGTACTTC.

This clonotype showed up many times. The chain is built from TRBV5-1 and TRBJ1-1; D call uncertain. The V gene's germline CDR1 is SGHRS and CDR2 YFSETQ. V lost 3 bases to trimming and J lost 0 bases, with 6 bases between them. This CDR3 has 13 residues. The CDR3 nucleotides are TGCGCCAGCAGCTCCGACATGAACACTGAAGCTTTCTTT. Translating it yields CASSSDMNTEAFF.

This clonotype was observed many times. CDR3 coding DNA: TGTGCCAGCAGATTTGCCCTAACGGGGTCCGTAGATACGCAGTATTTT. This translates into CASRFALTGSVDTQYF. The chain couples TRBV28 to TRBJ2-3, with D tentatively TRBD2 (5 bases). This CDR3 comprises 16 residues. The V gene lost 6 bases and the J gene lost 5 bases, with 21 bases spanning the gap. Germline V lookup: CDR1 MDHEN, CDR2 SYDVKM.